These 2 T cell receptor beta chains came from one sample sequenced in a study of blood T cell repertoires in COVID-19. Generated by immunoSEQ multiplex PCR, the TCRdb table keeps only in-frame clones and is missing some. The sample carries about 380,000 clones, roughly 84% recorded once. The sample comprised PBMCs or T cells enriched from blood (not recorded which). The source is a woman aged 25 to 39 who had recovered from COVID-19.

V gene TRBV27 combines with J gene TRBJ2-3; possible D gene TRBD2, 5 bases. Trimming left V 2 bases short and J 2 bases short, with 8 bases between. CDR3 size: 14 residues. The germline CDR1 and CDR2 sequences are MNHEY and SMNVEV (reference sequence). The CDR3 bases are TGTGCCAGCAGTTTACTAGCTATCACAGATACGCAGTATTTT. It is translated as CASSLLAITDTQYF.

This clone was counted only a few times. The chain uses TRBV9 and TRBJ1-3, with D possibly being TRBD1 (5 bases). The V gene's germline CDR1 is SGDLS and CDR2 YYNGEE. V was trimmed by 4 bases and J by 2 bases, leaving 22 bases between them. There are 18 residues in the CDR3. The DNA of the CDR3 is TGTGCCAGCAGCCCTACCTACTCCGCAGGGCGTACTGGAAACACCATATATTTT. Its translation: CASSPTYSAGRTGNTIYF.